These T cell receptor beta chains were read from a single sample in a study of T cell responses to AZD1222 COVID-19 vaccine. Some clones are missing from TCRdb's copy, which holds only in-frame ones; the method was immunoSEQ multiplex PCR. Among 95,000 to 150,000 clones listed, approximately 90% were seen once. The starting material was peripheral blood, obtained on day 0 of AZD1222 vaccination. These receptors were obtained from an adult in good health. CDR3s include the opening cysteine and the closing phenylalanine or tryptophan. A D gene is named only where the DNA matches it firmly. Expanded clones get a size class; other rows say once, few or many, or leave the size out.

v_gene: TRBV24-1
j_gene: TRBJ1-3
d_gene: TRBD1
abundance: .
CDR3aa: CATSPTGSGNTIYF
CDR3nt: TGTGCCACCAGCCCGACAGGGTCTGGAAACACCATATATTTT

v_gene: TRBV7-8
j_gene: TRBJ2-1
d_gene: TRBD1
abundance: .
CDR3aa: CASSSTDRANEQFF
CDR3nt: TGTGCCAGCAGCTCCACAGACAGGGCCAATGAGCAGTTCTTC

v_gene: TRBV7-7
j_gene: TRBJ1-3
d_gene: .
abundance: .
CDR3aa: CASSPENFAGNTIYF
CDR3nt: TGTGCTAGCAGCCCCGAAAACTTCGCTGGAAACACCATATATTTT

v_gene: TRBV5-1
j_gene: TRBJ1-4
d_gene: .
abundance: .
CDR3aa: CASSLVGVGTNEKLFF
CDR3nt: TGCGCCAGCAGCTTGGTTGGGGTTGGAACTAATGAAAAACTGTTTTTT

v_gene: TRBV19
j_gene: TRBJ1-2
d_gene: .
abundance: .
CDR3aa: CASTGRSSGYTF
CDR3nt: TGTGCCAGTACCGGGAGGTCCTCAGGCTACACCTTC

v_gene: TRBV7-2
j_gene: TRBJ2-5
d_gene: .
abundance: .
CDR3aa: CASSFGIGRGETQYF
CDR3nt: TGTGCCAGCAGCTTCGGGATCGGTAGGGGAGAGACCCAGTACTTC

v_gene: TRBV19
j_gene: TRBJ1-2
d_gene: .
abundance: .
CDR3aa: CASSPADSYGYTF
CDR3nt: TGTGCCAGTAGTCCCGCAGACAGCTATGGCTACACCTTC

v_gene: TRBV7-9
j_gene: TRBJ1-5
d_gene: .
abundance: .
CDR3aa: CASSFPNQPQHF
CDR3nt: TGTGCCAGCAGCTTCCCCAATCAGCCCCAGCATTTT

v_gene: TRBV29-1
j_gene: TRBJ1-2
d_gene: .
abundance: .
CDR3aa: CSVDWLNYGYTF
CDR3nt: TGCAGCGTTGACTGGCTGAACTATGGCTACACCTTC

v_gene: TRBV5-1
j_gene: TRBJ1-1
d_gene: TRBD1
abundance: .
CDR3aa: CASSTNRGSATEAFF
CDR3nt: TGCGCCAGCAGCACTAACAGGGGGTCTGCCACTGAAGCTTTCTTT

v_gene: TRBV6-1
j_gene: TRBJ1-5
d_gene: .
abundance: .
CDR3aa: CASSEGGSGNQPQHF
CDR3nt: TGTGCCAGCAGTGAGGGGGGTTCGGGCAATCAGCCCCAGCATTTT

v_gene: TRBV11-1
j_gene: TRBJ1-4
d_gene: .
abundance: .
CDR3aa: CASSSRGSTNEKLFF
CDR3nt: TGTGCCAGCAGCTCTCGTGGGTCAACTAATGAAAAACTGTTTTTT

v_gene: TRBV7-8
j_gene: TRBJ1-1
d_gene: .
abundance: .
CDR3aa: CASSLYVGQNTEAFF
CDR3nt: TGTGCCAGCAGCTTATATGTAGGTCAGAACACTGAAGCTTTCTTT

v_gene: TRBV28
j_gene: TRBJ2-1
d_gene: TRBD1
abundance: once
CDR3aa: CASSLSGTGGGEQFF
CDR3nt: TGTGCCAGCAGTTTATCCGGGACAGGGGGCGGTGAGCAGTTCTTC

v_gene: TRBV6-5
j_gene: TRBJ1-2
d_gene: .
abundance: once
CDR3aa: CASGVGLGYTF
CDR3nt: TGTGCCTCTGGGGTCGGCTTAGGCTACACCTTC

v_gene: TRBV2
j_gene: TRBJ2-3
d_gene: .
abundance: .
CDR3aa: CASSVRRGRTDTQYF
CDR3nt: TGTGCCAGCAGTGTTCGCCGGGGCCGCACAGATACGCAGTATTTT

v_gene: TRBV13
j_gene: TRBJ2-7
d_gene: .
abundance: .
CDR3aa: CASSLAQSGSEQYF
CDR3nt: TGTGCCAGCAGCTTAGCACAGAGTGGGTCTGAGCAGTACTTC

v_gene: TRBV19
j_gene: TRBJ1-5
d_gene: .
abundance: .
CDR3aa: CASSIGAYSNQPQHF
CDR3nt: TGTGCCAGTAGTATCGGGGCATATAGCAATCAGCCCCAGCATTTT

v_gene: TRBV9
j_gene: TRBJ2-5
d_gene: TRBD2
abundance: once
CDR3aa: CASGAGGGPQETQYF
CDR3nt: TGTGCCAGTGGTGCGGGCGGGGGGCCCCAAGAGACCCAGTACTTC

v_gene: TRBV7-8
j_gene: TRBJ2-7
d_gene: .
abundance: .
CDR3aa: CASTDFRSYEQYF
CDR3nt: TGTGCCAGCACCGACTTCCGCTCCTACGAGCAGTACTTC

v_gene: TRBV25-1
j_gene: TRBJ1-4
d_gene: .
abundance: .
CDR3aa: CASSDRLLGEKLFF
CDR3nt: TGTGCCAGCAGTGATAGGCTCCTCGGGGAAAAACTGTTTTTT

v_gene: TRBV4-1
j_gene: TRBJ1-5
d_gene: TRBD1
abundance: .
CDR3aa: CASSRGQGMEPQHF
CDR3nt: TGCGCCAGCAGCCGAGGACAGGGAATGGAGCCCCAGCATTTT

v_gene: TRBV10-1
j_gene: TRBJ1-2
d_gene: .
abundance: .
CDR3aa: CASSDPTPSYGYTF
CDR3nt: TGCGCCAGCAGTGACCCGACACCTTCCTATGGCTACACCTTC

v_gene: TRBV5-1
j_gene: TRBJ2-3
d_gene: TRBD2
abundance: .
CDR3aa: CASRTGGTLRDTQYF
CDR3nt: TGCGCCAGCAGGACGGGGGGTACGTTAAGAGATACGCAGTATTTT

v_gene: TRBV6-6
j_gene: TRBJ2-3
d_gene: .
abundance: .
CDR3aa: CASSFLSGGTDTQYF
CDR3nt: TGTGCCAGCAGTTTCTTGAGTGGGGGCACAGATACGCAGTATTTT

v_gene: TRBV28
j_gene: TRBJ2-7
d_gene: TRBD1
abundance: .
CDR3aa: CASSGQGPYEQYF
CDR3nt: TGTGCCAGCAGCGGACAGGGCCCTTACGAGCAGTACTTC

v_gene: TRBV5-4
j_gene: TRBJ1-1
d_gene: TRBD1
abundance: once
CDR3aa: CVLSRGGDTEAFF
CDR3nt: TGTGTCCTCTCCAGGGGGGGGGACACTGAAGCTTTCTTT

v_gene: TRBV19
j_gene: TRBJ1-4
d_gene: TRBD1
abundance: .
CDR3aa: CASSFSGQGGEKLFF
CDR3nt: TGTGCCAGTAGTTTCTCGGGACAGGGTGGTGAAAAACTGTTTTTT

v_gene: TRBV7-2
j_gene: TRBJ2-2
d_gene: .
abundance: .
CDR3aa: CASSFSYTGELFF
CDR3nt: TGTGCCAGCAGCTTTTCTTACACCGGGGAGCTGTTTTTT

v_gene: TRBV2
j_gene: TRBJ2-1
d_gene: .
abundance: .
CDR3aa: CASSDLVSTVGQFF
CDR3nt: TGTGCCAGCAGTGACCTCGTCTCAACGGTGGGGCAGTTCTTC

v_gene: TRBV7-2
j_gene: TRBJ2-4
d_gene: TRBD1
abundance: .
CDR3aa: CASSLGIGQGAQQSIQYF
CDR3nt: TGTGCCAGCAGCTTAGGCATCGGACAGGGGGCCCAACAAAGCATTCAGTACTTC